These 14 T cell receptor beta chains were all obtained from the same sample, sequenced in a study of shared clonotypes between healthy human individuals. Profiling relied on immunoSEQ multiplex PCR, and the TCRdb table lists in-frame clones only, not all of them. The sample includes some 1,900,000 clones, roughly 94% of them seen just once. It was CD45RO-negative cells, positively selected for CCR7, that made up naive CD8 cells, with terminally differentiated effector memory CD45RA+ cells excluded. The specimen was naive CD8+ T cells sorted from blood. Receptors were obtained from a man aged 18 to 30 in good health.

The chain has TRBV4-3 and TRBJ2-3; TRBD1 matches 8 bases. V was pared by 0 bases and J by 3 bases, with 5 bases of the junction left unmatched. The CDR3 sequence is 16 residues long. Germline V lookup: CDR1 LGHNA, CDR2 YSLEER. For the CDR3, the DNA is TGCGCCAGCAGCCAAGAGACGACAGGGGTGACAGATACGCAGTATTTT. Residues: CASSQETTGVTDTQYF.

The chain couples TRBV6-5 to TRBJ2-7; the D call may be TRBD1 or TRBD2 (5 bases each). CDR1 MNHEY and CDR2 SVGAGI come from the germline V gene. V dropped 10 bases and J dropped 6 bases, with 13 bases sitting between them. The CDR3 has 11 residues. In DNA, the CDR3 is TGTGCCACCCGGGCCGGGACCGAGCAGTACTTC. Its protein is CATRAGTEQYF.

J is TRBJ2-5 and V is TRBV10-3; 8 positions match TRBD2. With V trimmed by 7 bases and J by 1 base, 8 bases remained unmatched. CDR1 is ENHRY and CDR2 is SYGVKD in the germline V gene. This CDR3 contains 15 residues. DNA for the CDR3: TGTGCCATCAAAGGGATTGCGGGGGGCCAAGAGACCCAGTACTTC. The encoded protein is CAIKGIAGGQETQYF.

This chain joins TRBV20-1 and TRBJ2-7, with D hard to call. V was trimmed by 7 bases and J by 3 bases, leaving 7 bases between them. This CDR3 is 10 amino acids long. Germline lookup yields CDR1 DFQATT and CDR2 SNEGSKA (reference sequence). The CDR3 nucleotides are TGCAGTGTGGATAGCTACGAGCAGTACTTC. Amino acid sequence: CSVDSYEQYF.

As concerns this clone: The identical CDR3 is also encoded by other nucleotide sequences in the sample. The chain links TRBV5-4 to TRBJ2-1; D gene uncertain. The CDR3 contains 12 residues. The V end lost 1 base, the J end lost 6 bases, and 5 bases lay between the germline ends. Germline CDR1 reads SGHNT; CDR2 reads YYREEE (reference sequence). The CDR3 DNA is TGTGCCAGCAGCTTGTGGGGCAATGAGCAGTTCTTC. Its protein is CASSLWGNEQFF.

A word on this clone: The germline gene is not matched at one end of the junction; a read error may be the cause. The V call is TRBV10-3, the J call TRBJ2-4; 10 nucleotides agree with TRBD2. Germline V gene sequence: CDR1 ENHRY, CDR2 SYGVKD. This CDR3 is built from 15 residues. CDR3 nucleotide sequence: TGTGCCATCAATGAGCGGGGGGGAAAAAAAAACATTCAGTACTTC. Translated: CAINERGGKKNIQYF.

J is TRBJ2-5 and V is TRBV27; possibly TRBD1 or TRBD2 for D (5 bases each). The V end was cut by 5 bases, the J end by 1 base, with 20 bases between. The CDR3 is made up of 17 amino acids. Germline V gene sequence: CDR1 MNHEY, CDR2 SMNVEV (reference sequence). The CDR3 DNA follows: TGTGCCAGCAGTCCCTCCGGGGACCACCTGGCCCAAGAGACCCAGTACTTC. This translates into CASSPSGDHLAQETQYF.

Comments on this clone: Different DNA sequences within this sample yield the same CDR3. The chain has TRBV27 and TRBJ2-7; D uncertain. V lost 2 bases and J 4 bases, leaving 9 bases between the germline ends. Germline lookup yields CDR1 MNHEY and CDR2 SMNVEV (reference sequence). The CDR3 is 13 residues long. The CDR3 region is CASSLKEPYEQYF. Here the CDR3 DNA reads TGTGCCAGCAGTTTAAAGGAACCATACGAGCAGTACTTC.

This chain uses TRBV25-1 with TRBJ2-5; D unclear. The germline V and J ends were trimmed by 3 bases and 0 bases, with 11 bases remaining between them. CDR1 MGHDK and CDR2 SYGVNS come from the germline V gene. The CDR3 extends over 15 amino acids. The CDR3 DNA is TGTGCCAGCAGTGAGGCAGAGAGGTACCAAGAGACCCAGTACTTC. This codes for CASSEAERYQETQYF.

The table lists this clone with a count of one. J is TRBJ2-1 and V is TRBV5-6; D uncertain. Germline loops: CDR1 SGHDT, CDR2 YYEEEE. The CDR3 has 12 amino acids. The V end was cut by 0 bases, the J end by 6 bases, with 4 bases between. CDR3: CASSLGPNEQFF. The CDR3 DNA reads as TGTGCCAGCAGCTTGGGCCCCAATGAGCAGTTCTTC.

This chain connects TRBV4-3 to TRBJ2-2, with 9 bases lining up with TRBD2. Germline CDR1 reads LGHNA; CDR2 reads YSLEER. CDR3 length equals 15 residues. The trim removed 0 bases at V and 8 bases at J, leaving 4 bases unmatched. The CDR3 nucleotides are TGCGCCAGCAGCCAAGACGGCGGGAGGGCGGGGGAGCTGTTTTTT. Translating it yields CASSQDGGRAGELFF.

The chain uses TRBV10-3 and TRBJ2-7; possible D gene TRBD1, 6 bases. Germline CDR1 ENHRY, CDR2 SYGVKD. V shed 5 bases and J shed 6 bases, with 11 bases lying between them. The CDR3 contains 12 residues. The CDR3 loop is CAISPMDSEQYF. CDR3 DNA sequence: TGTGCCATCAGTCCGATGGACAGCGAGCAGTACTTC.

The genes are TRBV11-2 and TRBJ1-4; 10 bases line up with TRBD1. This CDR3 comprises 16 residues. Germline CDR1 and CDR2: SGHAT and FQNNGV. After removal of 0 bases from V and 7 bases from J, the junction contained 5 bases not matched to a gene. Written as DNA, the CDR3 is TGTGCCAGCAGCTTAGATCCGGGACAGGGGTTTGAAAAACTGTTTTTT. It is translated as CASSLDPGQGFEKLFF. Using reference TRBV11-2 and TRBJ1-4 for the parts outside the CDR3, the full variable domain is EAGVAQSPRYKIIEKRQSVAFWCNPISGHATLYWYQQILGQGPKLLIQFQNNGVVDDSQLPKDRFSAERLKGVDSTLKIQPAKLEDSAVYLCASSLDPGQGFEKLFFGSGTQLSVL.

The rearrangement links TRBV10-1 to TRBJ2-3; the D is unclear. The CDR3 loop spans 15 amino acids. CDR1 is WNHNN, CDR2 SYGVQD, per germline (reference sequence). V lost 2 bases, J lost 1 base, and 10 bases lay in between. The CDR3 loop is CASSEDWSGTDTQYF. The CDR3 DNA sequence: TGCGCCAGCAGTGAGGACTGGTCGGGCACAGATACGCAGTATTTT.